These T cell receptor beta chains were read from a single sample in a study of shared clonotypes between healthy human individuals. The table came from immunoSEQ multiplex PCR; TCRdb's copy has only in-frame clones and leaves some out. The table includes hundreds of thousands of clones, approximately 96% detected once. Source material: naive CD8+ T cells sorted from blood. The source is a woman in her twenties or thirties in good health. Each CDR3 is given with its conserved first and last residue. The D gene is left open where the match is weak. Rows give clone size only sometimes, using once, few, many, or a class for an expanded clone.

D gene: TRBD2
clone size: NA
CDR3 length: 15
V gene: TRBV4-1
J gene: TRBJ2-1
CDR3 DNA: TGCGCCAGCAGGGGTTTAGCGGGACTCTACAATGAGCAGTTCTTC
CDR3 protein: CASRGLAGLYNEQFF

D gene: TRBD2
clone size: NA
CDR3 length: 15
V gene: TRBV19
J gene: TRBJ2-1
CDR3 DNA: TGTGCCAGTAGTTGGGCTAGCGGGAGCTACAATGAGCAGTTCTTC
CDR3 protein: CASSWASGSYNEQFF

D gene: TRBD2
clone size: NA
CDR3 length: 15
V gene: TRBV27
J gene: TRBJ2-7
CDR3 DNA: TGTGCCAGCACGATGGGGATAGCGGGAGCTCACGAGCAGTACTTC
CDR3 protein: CASTMGIAGAHEQYF

D gene: NA
clone size: NA
CDR3 length: 15
V gene: TRBV2
J gene: TRBJ2-7
CDR3 DNA: TGTGCCAGCAGTGAGGGGGGGCCAAGCTCCTACGAGCAGTACTTC
CDR3 protein: CASSEGGPSSYEQYF

D gene: TRBD2
clone size: NA
CDR3 length: 15
V gene: TRBV6-1
J gene: TRBJ2-1
CDR3 DNA: TGTGCCAGCAGTGTGCTAGCGGGAGTAGGTAATGAGCAGTTCTTC
CDR3 protein: CASSVLAGVGNEQFF

D gene: TRBD1
clone size: NA
CDR3 length: 14
V gene: TRBV28
J gene: TRBJ1-2
CDR3 DNA: TGTGCCAGCAGGGGAACCGGGACAGTCTATGGCTACACCTTC
CDR3 protein: CASRGTGTVYGYTF

D gene: NA
clone size: NA
CDR3 length: 14
V gene: TRBV14
J gene: TRBJ2-5
CDR3 DNA: TGTGCCAGCAGCCCCCGACAGTTGAGTGAGACCCAGTACTTC
CDR3 protein: CASSPRQLSETQYF

D gene: NA
clone size: NA
CDR3 length: 14
V gene: TRBV6-5
J gene: TRBJ2-5
CDR3 DNA: TGTGCCAGCAGTTCTTTGACAGGACAAGAGACCCAGTACTTC
CDR3 protein: CASSSLTGQETQYF

D gene: TRBD2
clone size: NA
CDR3 length: 14
V gene: TRBV27
J gene: TRBJ2-1
CDR3 DNA: TGTGCCAGCAGCGCCGGGACTAGCGCCCGGTCCCAGTTCTTC
CDR3 protein: CASSAGTSARSQFF

D gene: NA
clone size: once
CDR3 length: 12
V gene: TRBV9
J gene: TRBJ2-1
CDR3 DNA: TGTGCCAGCAGCGTAGATAGGAATGAGCAGTTCTTC
CDR3 protein: CASSVDRNEQFF

D gene: NA
clone size: NA
CDR3 length: 15
V gene: TRBV5-1
J gene: TRBJ2-1
CDR3 DNA: TGCGCCAGCAGCTTATCGGAGGGCCGTTACAATGAGCAGTTCTTC
CDR3 protein: CASSLSEGRYNEQFF

D gene: TRBD2
clone size: once
CDR3 length: 14
V gene: TRBV5-6
J gene: TRBJ2-7
CDR3 DNA: TGTGCCAGCAGCTTAACTAGCGGGAGTCAAGAGCAGTACTTC
CDR3 protein: CASSLTSGSQEQYF

D gene: NA
clone size: NA
CDR3 length: 15
V gene: TRBV25-1
J gene: TRBJ1-3
CDR3 DNA: TGTGCCAGCAGTGTGGGTCGGGGCTCTGGAAACACCATATATTTT
CDR3 protein: CASSVGRGSGNTIYF

D gene: NA
clone size: NA
CDR3 length: 14
V gene: TRBV9
J gene: TRBJ2-5
CDR3 DNA: TGTGCCAGCAGCGTAGGGCGGGACATTGAGACCCAGTACTTC
CDR3 protein: CASSVGRDIETQYF

D gene: TRBD1
clone size: NA
CDR3 length: 14
V gene: TRBV28
J gene: TRBJ2-7
CDR3 DNA: TGTGCCAGCAGTTTCCCGGGACAGACCTACGAGCAGTACTTC
CDR3 protein: CASSFPGQTYEQYF

D gene: NA
clone size: NA
CDR3 length: 18
V gene: TRBV19
J gene: TRBJ1-2
CDR3 DNA: TGTGCCAGTAGTAGGCGGGAATATGGCTACGACTCCCGGTATGGCTACACCTTC
CDR3 protein: CASSRREYGYDSRYGYTF

D gene: TRBD2
clone size: NA
CDR3 length: 19
V gene: TRBV7-3
J gene: TRBJ2-5
CDR3 DNA: TGTGCCAGCAGCTCCAGATCTCCTCGGATGACTAGCGGAAAAGAGACCCAGTACTTC
CDR3 protein: CASSSRSPRMTSGKETQYF

D gene: NA
clone size: NA
CDR3 length: 16
V gene: TRBV11-2
J gene: TRBJ2-7
CDR3 DNA: TGTGCCAGCAGCTTAGCCCCGGGGGGCCGGTCCTACGAGCAGTACTTC
CDR3 protein: CASSLAPGGRSYEQYF

D gene: NA
clone size: NA
CDR3 length: 15
V gene: TRBV19
J gene: TRBJ1-5
CDR3 DNA: TGTGCCAGTAGTATTATGGTTGGGAGCAATCAGCCCCAGCATTTT
CDR3 protein: CASSIMVGSNQPQHF

D gene: NA
clone size: NA
CDR3 length: 16
V gene: TRBV4-2
J gene: TRBJ2-7
CDR3 DNA: TGTGCCAGCAGCCAAGAGTCCGGGACAAGCTCCTACGAGCAGTACTTC
CDR3 protein: CASSQESGTSSYEQYF

D gene: TRBD2
clone size: NA
CDR3 length: 18
V gene: TRBV7-9
J gene: TRBJ2-1
CDR3 DNA: TGTGCCAGCAGCTTAGCCCTAGCGGGAGAGTATTCCTACAATGAGCAGTTCTTC
CDR3 protein: CASSLALAGEYSYNEQFF

D gene: TRBD2
clone size: NA
CDR3 length: 15
V gene: TRBV10-2
J gene: TRBJ2-3
CDR3 DNA: TGCGCCAGCAGCGTCGCTAGCGGATTCACAGATACGCAGTATTTT
CDR3 protein: CASSVASGFTDTQYF

D gene: TRBD1
clone size: NA
CDR3 length: 11
V gene: TRBV29-1
J gene: TRBJ2-7
CDR3 DNA: TGCAGCACTAGGGACAGCTACGAGCAGTACTTC
CDR3 protein: CSTRDSYEQYF

D gene: NA
clone size: NA
CDR3 length: 15
V gene: TRBV5-8
J gene: TRBJ1-6
CDR3 DNA: TGTGCCAGCAGCTTTCCAGGTCCCTATAATTCACCCCTCCACTTT
CDR3 protein: CASSFPGPYNSPLHF

D gene: NA
clone size: NA
CDR3 length: 17
V gene: TRBV28
J gene: TRBJ1-3
CDR3 DNA: TGTGCCAGCACCCACCGGAGGGGCCTTATCTCTGGAAACACCATATATTTT
CDR3 protein: CASTHRRGLISGNTIYF

D gene: NA
clone size: NA
CDR3 length: 14
V gene: TRBV5-6
J gene: TRBJ2-5
CDR3 DNA: TGTGCCAGCAGCTTGGGGCTGGGCCCCGGTACCCAGTACTTC
CDR3 protein: CASSLGLGPGTQYF

D gene: NA
clone size: NA
CDR3 length: 13
V gene: TRBV5-4
J gene: TRBJ2-7
CDR3 DNA: TGTGCCAGCAGCTCGGCCCAGACCTACGAGCAGTACTTC
CDR3 protein: CASSSAQTYEQYF

D gene: TRBD1
clone size: NA
CDR3 length: 15
V gene: TRBV6-5
J gene: TRBJ2-7
CDR3 DNA: TGTGCCAGCAGCCAGGGACAGGGGGTTTCCTACGAGCAGTACTTC
CDR3 protein: CASSQGQGVSYEQYF

D gene: TRBD2
clone size: NA
CDR3 length: 15
V gene: TRBV13
J gene: TRBJ2-5
CDR3 DNA: TGTGCCAGCAGCTTTAGGATAGCGGGAGGTGAGACCCAGTACTTC
CDR3 protein: CASSFRIAGGETQYF

D gene: TRBD1
clone size: once
CDR3 length: 14
V gene: TRBV7-9
J gene: TRBJ2-7
CDR3 DNA: TGTGCCAGCAGCTTGGGACAGGGCGATGAGGAGCAGTACTTC
CDR3 protein: CASSLGQGDEEQYF

D gene: NA
clone size: NA
CDR3 length: 15
V gene: TRBV6-1
J gene: TRBJ1-1
CDR3 DNA: TGTGCCAGCAGTCAATTTACGGGGGCGAACACTGAAGCTTTCTTT
CDR3 protein: CASSQFTGANTEAFF

D gene: NA
clone size: NA
CDR3 length: 14
V gene: TRBV5-5
J gene: TRBJ2-2
CDR3 DNA: TGTGCCAGCAGCTATACAGGGCTCACCGGGGAGCTGTTTTTT
CDR3 protein: CASSYTGLTGELFF

D gene: NA
clone size: NA
CDR3 length: 14
V gene: TRBV28
J gene: TRBJ1-5
CDR3 DNA: TGTGCCAGCAGTTACGGGGCGGGGGAATCCCCCCAGCATTTT
CDR3 protein: CASSYGAGESPQHF

D gene: TRBD1
clone size: NA
CDR3 length: 15
V gene: TRBV15
J gene: TRBJ1-2
CDR3 DNA: TGTGCCACCAGCAGAGATAGCAGGAGGGGGCTTGGCTACACCTTC
CDR3 protein: CATSRDSRRGLGYTF

D gene: NA
clone size: NA
CDR3 length: 13
V gene: TRBV13
J gene: TRBJ2-7
CDR3 DNA: TGTGCCAGCAGCTCGGAGGGCCCCTACGAGCAGTACTTC
CDR3 protein: CASSSEGPYEQYF

D gene: NA
clone size: once
CDR3 length: 14
V gene: TRBV5-5
J gene: TRBJ1-1
CDR3 DNA: TGTGCCAGCAGCTTGGGGTCAGAGAACACTGAAGCTTTCTTT
CDR3 protein: CASSLGSENTEAFF

D gene: TRBD2
clone size: NA
CDR3 length: 19
V gene: TRBV7-3
J gene: TRBJ2-1
CDR3 DNA: TGTGCCAGCAGCTTAAACGACCCCGGACTAGCGGGAGTTGGCCATGAGCAGTTCTTC
CDR3 protein: CASSLNDPGLAGVGHEQFF

D gene: NA
clone size: NA
CDR3 length: 14
V gene: TRBV28
J gene: TRBJ1-3
CDR3 DNA: TGTGCCAGCAGTATCTTATACTCTGGAAACACCATATATTTT
CDR3 protein: CASSILYSGNTIYF

D gene: NA
clone size: NA
CDR3 length: 16
V gene: TRBV4-1
J gene: TRBJ1-5
CDR3 DNA: TGCGCCAGCAGCCAGTCCGGGGGGCGCTGGGATCAGCCCCAGCATTTT
CDR3 protein: CASSQSGGRWDQPQHF

D gene: NA
clone size: NA
CDR3 length: 15
V gene: TRBV29-1
J gene: TRBJ2-1
CDR3 DNA: TGCAGCGTTCTCCCTAGCGTTAGCTCCTACAATGAGCAGTTCTTC
CDR3 protein: CSVLPSVSSYNEQFF

D gene: NA
clone size: NA
CDR3 length: 12
V gene: TRBV13
J gene: TRBJ2-2
CDR3 DNA: TGTGCCAGCAGCCCGACAGTCCCGGAGCTGTTTTTT
CDR3 protein: CASSPTVPELFF

D gene: NA
clone size: NA
CDR3 length: 12
V gene: TRBV27
J gene: TRBJ2-7
CDR3 DNA: TGTGCCAGCAGGGGGCAGGGTTACGAGCAGTACTTC
CDR3 protein: CASRGQGYEQYF

D gene: NA
clone size: NA
CDR3 length: 19
V gene: TRBV5-6
J gene: TRBJ2-1
CDR3 DNA: TGTGCCAGCAGCTGGCTAGTGCCTCCAGAAGCGGACTATAGCAATGAGCAGTTCTTC
CDR3 protein: CASSWLVPPEADYSNEQFF

D gene: NA
clone size: NA
CDR3 length: 16
V gene: TRBV28
J gene: TRBJ1-1
CDR3 DNA: TGTGCCAGCATTCCCGGACATCCACTCACGGGCTCTGAAGCTTTCTTT
CDR3 protein: CASIPGHPLTGSEAFF

D gene: TRBD1
clone size: NA
CDR3 length: 14
V gene: TRBV28
J gene: TRBJ2-7
CDR3 DNA: TGTGCCAGCAGTATTCGGACAGGGGGCTTAGAGCAGTACTTC
CDR3 protein: CASSIRTGGLEQYF

D gene: NA
clone size: NA
CDR3 length: 14
V gene: TRBV28
J gene: TRBJ1-3
CDR3 DNA: TGTGCCAGCAGTTTATACAGGGACGGAAACACCATATATTTT
CDR3 protein: CASSLYRDGNTIYF

D gene: NA
clone size: NA
CDR3 length: 14
V gene: TRBV15
J gene: TRBJ1-1
CDR3 DNA: TGTGCCACCAGCAGAACCAGTGAGGGCACTGAAGCTTTCTTT
CDR3 protein: CATSRTSEGTEAFF

D gene: TRBD1
clone size: NA
CDR3 length: 16
V gene: TRBV28
J gene: TRBJ1-5
CDR3 DNA: TGTGCCAGCAGTTTAGGGGCAGGGGGAAGCAATCAGCCCCAGCATTTT
CDR3 protein: CASSLGAGGSNQPQHF

D gene: NA
clone size: NA
CDR3 length: 13
V gene: TRBV6-6
J gene: TRBJ1-4
CDR3 DNA: TGTGCCAGCAGTTACGTGGCGGATGAAAAACTGTTTTTT
CDR3 protein: CASSYVADEKLFF

D gene: NA
clone size: few
CDR3 length: 11
V gene: TRBV10-2
J gene: TRBJ1-4
CDR3 DNA: TGCGCCAGCAGTGAGGATGAAAAACTGTTTTTT
CDR3 protein: CASSEDEKLFF

D gene: NA
clone size: NA
CDR3 length: 17
V gene: TRBV27
J gene: TRBJ1-5
CDR3 DNA: TGTGCCAGCAGTTTACGGGGGGTGGGGGGAGAAAATCAGCCCCAGCATTTT
CDR3 protein: CASSLRGVGGENQPQHF

D gene: NA
clone size: NA
CDR3 length: 13
V gene: TRBV13
J gene: TRBJ2-7
CDR3 DNA: TGTGCCAGCAGCTCGGACCGATCCTACGAGCAGTACTTC
CDR3 protein: CASSSDRSYEQYF